This T cell receptor (beta chain) was sequenced for a study of CD8+ T cells in alopecia areata. The wider study: Tofacitinib continued for 6 to 18 months and was then withheld for 6 months. Study conclusions and caveats: An increase in clonality over normal scalp was evident in lesional scalp, especially alopecia totalis/universalis. Persistence in scalp and blood during tofacitinib was observed for many expanded lesional clones.

Extraction of RNA preceded its reverse transcription into cDNA, which served as the sequencing template. Data came from immunoSEQ multiplex PCR; TCRdb stores just in-frame clones and leaves some out. The data hold 75,000 to 80,000 clones, with approximately 70% observed a single time. Germline V gene data show CDR1 as MNHNY and CDR2 as SVGAGI (reference sequence). There are 14 residues in the CDR3. Trimming took 4 bases from V and 4 from J, leaving 13 bases between them. Documented treatment: oral pan-JAK inhibitor, 5-10 mg twice daily. Lesional scalp tissue (obtained by punch biopsy) and peripheral blood were collected from alopecia areata patients. This clone was observed at least ten times. The antigen remains undetermined.

This clonotype was obtained from a human donor with alopecia areata. The V and J genes are TRBV6-6 and TRBJ1-1, with D hard to call. Source: CD8+ T cells sorted from blood, taken at week 24, from a patient treated with tofacitinib. CDR3 sequence reads: CASSSHVPGTEAFF. As DNA, the CDR3 is TGTGCCAGCAGTTCCCATGTTCCGGGCACTGAAGCTTTCTTT.